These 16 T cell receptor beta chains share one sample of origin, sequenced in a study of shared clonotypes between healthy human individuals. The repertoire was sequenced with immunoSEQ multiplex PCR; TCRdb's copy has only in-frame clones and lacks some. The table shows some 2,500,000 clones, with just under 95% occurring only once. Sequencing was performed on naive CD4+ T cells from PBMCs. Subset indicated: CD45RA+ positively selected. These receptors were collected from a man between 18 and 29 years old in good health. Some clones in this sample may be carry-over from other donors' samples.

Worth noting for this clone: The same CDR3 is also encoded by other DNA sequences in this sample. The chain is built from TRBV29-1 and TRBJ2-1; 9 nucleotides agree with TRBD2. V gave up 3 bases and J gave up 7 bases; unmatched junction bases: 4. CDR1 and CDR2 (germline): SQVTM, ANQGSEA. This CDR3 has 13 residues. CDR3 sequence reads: CSVDRTSENEQFF. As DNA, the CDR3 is TGCAGCGTTGACAGGACTAGCGAGAATGAGCAGTTCTTC.

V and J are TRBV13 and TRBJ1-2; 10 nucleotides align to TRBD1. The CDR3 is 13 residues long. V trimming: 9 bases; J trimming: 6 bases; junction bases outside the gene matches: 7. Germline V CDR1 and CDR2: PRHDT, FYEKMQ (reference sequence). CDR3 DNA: TGTGCCAGGGAAGGGGACAGGGGCCATGGCTACACCTTC. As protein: CAREGDRGHGYTF.

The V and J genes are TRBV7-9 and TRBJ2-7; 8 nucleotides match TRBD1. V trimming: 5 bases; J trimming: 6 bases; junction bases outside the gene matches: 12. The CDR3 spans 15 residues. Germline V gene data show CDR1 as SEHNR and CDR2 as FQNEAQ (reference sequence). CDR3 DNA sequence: TGTGCCAGCAGCCCCGGGACAGGTACACTGCGCGAGCAGTACTTC. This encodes CASSPGTGTLREQYF.

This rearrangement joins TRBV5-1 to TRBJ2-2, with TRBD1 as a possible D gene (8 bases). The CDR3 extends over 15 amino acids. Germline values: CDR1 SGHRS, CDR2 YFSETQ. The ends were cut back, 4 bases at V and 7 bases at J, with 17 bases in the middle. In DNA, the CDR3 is TGCGCCAGCAGCCCTGGACAGGGAGGGATCGGGGAGCTGTTTTTT. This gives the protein CASSPGQGGIGELFF.

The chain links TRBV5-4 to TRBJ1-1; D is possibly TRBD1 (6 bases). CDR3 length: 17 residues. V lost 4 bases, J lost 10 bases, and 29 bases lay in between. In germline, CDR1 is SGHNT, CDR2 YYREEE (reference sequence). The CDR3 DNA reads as TGTGCCAGCAGCCCGAGATCGAGGGCAGGGGCTGTGGGGAGAGCTTTCTTT. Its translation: CASSPRSRAGAVGRAFF.

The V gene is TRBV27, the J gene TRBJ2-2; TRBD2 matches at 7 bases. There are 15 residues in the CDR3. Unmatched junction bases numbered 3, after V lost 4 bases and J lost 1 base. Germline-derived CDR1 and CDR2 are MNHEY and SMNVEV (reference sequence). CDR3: CASSSLAGNTGELFF. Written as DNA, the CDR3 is TGTGCCAGCAGTTCTTTAGCGGGGAACACCGGGGAGCTGTTTTTT.

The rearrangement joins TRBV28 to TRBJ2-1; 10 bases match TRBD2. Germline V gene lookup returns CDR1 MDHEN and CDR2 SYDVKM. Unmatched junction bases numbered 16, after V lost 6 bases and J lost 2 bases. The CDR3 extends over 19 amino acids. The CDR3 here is CASSFGSWRLAGAYNEQFF. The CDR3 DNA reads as TGTGCCAGCAGCTTCGGATCGTGGAGGCTAGCGGGAGCCTACAATGAGCAGTTCTTC.

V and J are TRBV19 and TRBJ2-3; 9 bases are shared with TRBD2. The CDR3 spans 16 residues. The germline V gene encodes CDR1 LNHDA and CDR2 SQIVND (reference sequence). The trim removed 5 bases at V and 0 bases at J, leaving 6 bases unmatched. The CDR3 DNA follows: TGTGCCAGTAGTCTCGGACTAGCGCCAAGCACAGATACGCAGTATTTT. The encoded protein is CASSLGLAPSTDTQYF.

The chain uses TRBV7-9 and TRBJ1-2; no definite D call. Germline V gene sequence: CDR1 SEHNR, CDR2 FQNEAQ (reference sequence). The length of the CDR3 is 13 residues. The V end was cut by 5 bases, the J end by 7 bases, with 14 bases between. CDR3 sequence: CASSPLLAGGYTF. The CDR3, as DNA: TGTGCCAGCAGCCCCCTCCTGGCGGGTGGCTACACCTTC.

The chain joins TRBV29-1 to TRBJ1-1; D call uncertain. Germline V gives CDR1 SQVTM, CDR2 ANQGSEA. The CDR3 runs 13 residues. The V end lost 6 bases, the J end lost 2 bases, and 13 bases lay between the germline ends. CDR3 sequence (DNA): TGCAGCGTCGGTGGGTTAGTAAACACTGAAGCTTTCTTT. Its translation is CSVGGLVNTEAFF.

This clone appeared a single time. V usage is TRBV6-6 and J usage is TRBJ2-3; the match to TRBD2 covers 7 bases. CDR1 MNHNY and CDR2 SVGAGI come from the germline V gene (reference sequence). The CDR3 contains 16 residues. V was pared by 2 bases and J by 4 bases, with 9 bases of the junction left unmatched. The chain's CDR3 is CASSYGSGVRADTQYF. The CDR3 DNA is TGTGCCAGCAGTTACGGGAGCGGGGTTCGGGCAGATACGCAGTATTTT.

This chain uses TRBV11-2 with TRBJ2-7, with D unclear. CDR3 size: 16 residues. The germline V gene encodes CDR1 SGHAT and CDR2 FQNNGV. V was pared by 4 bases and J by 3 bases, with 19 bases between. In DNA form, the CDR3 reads TGTGCCAGCAGCTACTCCCGGACGGCGGATTTCTACGAGCAGTACTTC. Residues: CASSYSRTADFYEQYF. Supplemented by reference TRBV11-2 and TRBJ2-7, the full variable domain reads EAGVAQSPRYKIIEKRQSVAFWCNPISGHATLYWYQQILGQGPKLLIQFQNNGVVDDSQLPKDRFSAERLKGVDSTLKIQPAKLEDSAVYLCASSYSRTADFYEQYFGPGTRLTVT.

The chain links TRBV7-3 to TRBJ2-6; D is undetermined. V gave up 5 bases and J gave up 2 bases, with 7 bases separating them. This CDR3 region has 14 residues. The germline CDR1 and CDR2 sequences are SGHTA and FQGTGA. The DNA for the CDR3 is TGTGCCAGCAGCCCCGACACTGGGGCCAACGTCCTGACTTTC. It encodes CASSPDTGANVLTF.

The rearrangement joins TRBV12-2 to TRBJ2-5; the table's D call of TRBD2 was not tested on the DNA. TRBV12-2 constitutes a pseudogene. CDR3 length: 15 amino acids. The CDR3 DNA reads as TGTGCAAGTCGCTTAGTGTCGAGATTTATTGAGACCCAGTACTTC. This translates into CASRLVSRFIETQYF.

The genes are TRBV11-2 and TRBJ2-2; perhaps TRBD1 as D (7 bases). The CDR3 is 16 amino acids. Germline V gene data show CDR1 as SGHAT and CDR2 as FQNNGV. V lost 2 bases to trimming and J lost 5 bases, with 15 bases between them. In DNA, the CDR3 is TGTGCCAGCAGCTTACGGCAGGGGGGTAGGACCGGGGAGCTGTTTTTT. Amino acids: CASSLRQGGRTGELFF.

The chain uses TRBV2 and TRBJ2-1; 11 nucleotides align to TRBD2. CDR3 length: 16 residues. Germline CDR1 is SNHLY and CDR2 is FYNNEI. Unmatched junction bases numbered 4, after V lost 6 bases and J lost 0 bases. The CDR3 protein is CASSYGLAGSYNEQFF. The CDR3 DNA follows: TGTGCCAGCAGCTACGGACTAGCGGGCTCCTACAATGAGCAGTTCTTC.